Sequencing of this T cell receptor beta chain was carried out in a study of blood T cell repertoires in COVID-19. Overall study context: Donors in the United States, Italy and Spain gave samples during acute or convalescent COVID-19.

The germline V gene encodes CDR1 ENHRY and CDR2 SYGVKD. The CDR3 runs 15 residues. Between the trimmed V and J ends, which lost 3 bases and 0 bases, there was a span of 12 bases. Original data processing: Reference gene primers were amplified, and this amplification served to estimate nucleated cell counts. Some clones are missing from TCRdb's copy, which holds only in-frame ones; the method was immunoSEQ multiplex PCR. Clone size and V and J calls were adopted from that table, with D and trimming inferred from the DNA. Of roughly 410,000 clones detected, around 87% appear once; the ten largest clones hold 2.3%.

The rearrangement joins TRBV10-3 to TRBJ2-7; TRBD2 is a possible D gene (6 bases). Material: peripheral blood. The sequence was collected from a woman aged 55-69 years with COVID-19, enrolled during active disease. DNA for the CDR3: TGTGCCATCAGTGAAGCGGCGGGGAGCTCCTACGAGCAGTACTTC. Its translation: CAISEAAGSSYEQYF.